Reported below is one TCR beta chain. Per the original data handling: Reference gene primer amplification gave estimated nucleated cell counts. TCRdb keeps only in-frame clones here, not all; method: immunoSEQ multiplex PCR. For V, J and clone size, that table is used; D and trimming come from the DNA. The profile shows 15,000 to 20,000 clones, around 90% of them singletons. This sample is drawn from a study of blood T cell repertoires in COVID-19. About the study: Acute and convalescent COVID-19 samples came from the United States, Italy and Spain. The cDNA or gDNA used as material had been derived from T cells, B-cell-depleted T cells, or PBMCs.

Trimming at V came to 10 bases and at J to 4 bases, leaving 6 bases not matched to a gene. Germline lookup yields CDR1 ENHRY and CDR2 SYGVKD. This CDR3 has 14 amino acids. V gene TRBV10-3 combines with J gene TRBJ2-7; 14 positions match TRBD2. This clonotype originated in a human donor with active COVID-19. The donor label of this sample is uncertain. The sequenced material came from peripheral blood. The CDR3, as DNA: TGTGCCAGCCGGGGGACTAGCGGGAGTTACGAGCAGTACTTC. Translated: CASRGTSGSYEQYF.